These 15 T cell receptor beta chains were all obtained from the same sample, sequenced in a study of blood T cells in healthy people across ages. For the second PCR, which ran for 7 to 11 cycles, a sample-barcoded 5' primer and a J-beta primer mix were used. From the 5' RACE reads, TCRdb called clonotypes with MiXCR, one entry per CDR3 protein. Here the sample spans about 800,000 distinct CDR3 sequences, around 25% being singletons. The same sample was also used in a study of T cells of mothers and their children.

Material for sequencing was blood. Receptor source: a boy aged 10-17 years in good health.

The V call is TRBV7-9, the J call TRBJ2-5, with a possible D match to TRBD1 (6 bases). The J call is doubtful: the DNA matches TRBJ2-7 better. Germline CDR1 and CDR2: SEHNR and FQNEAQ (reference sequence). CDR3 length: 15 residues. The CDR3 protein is CASSLAQRGSDEQYF. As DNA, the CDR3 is TGTGCCAGCAGCTTAGCGCAGAGGGGGTCCGACGAGCAGTACTTC.

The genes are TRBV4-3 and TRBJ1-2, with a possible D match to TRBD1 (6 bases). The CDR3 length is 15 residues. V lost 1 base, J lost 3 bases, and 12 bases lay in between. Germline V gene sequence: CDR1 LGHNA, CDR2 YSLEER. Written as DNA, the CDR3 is TGCGCCAGCAGCCAAGTATTCAGGGGCGACTATGGCTACACCTTC. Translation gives CASSQVFRGDYGYTF.

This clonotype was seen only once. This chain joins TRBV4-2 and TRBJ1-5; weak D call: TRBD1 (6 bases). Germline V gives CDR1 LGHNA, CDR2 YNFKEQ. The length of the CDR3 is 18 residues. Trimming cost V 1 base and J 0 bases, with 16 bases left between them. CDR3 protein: CASSQVGLRGYSNQPQHF. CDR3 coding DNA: TGTGCCAGCAGCCAAGTTGGTTTGAGGGGGTATAGCAATCAGCCCCAGCATTTT.

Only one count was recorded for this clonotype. The CDR3 region has the DNA TGTGCCAGCAGCTTACCCAACCCCGAGTCCTACGAGCAGTACTTC. This codes for CASSLPNPESYEQYF. The V and J genes are TRBV7-2 and TRBJ2-7; D uncertain. This CDR3 spans 15 amino acids. V was pared by 2 bases and J by 1 base, with 12 bases between. Looked up from germline, CDR1 is SGHTA and CDR2 is FQGNSA.

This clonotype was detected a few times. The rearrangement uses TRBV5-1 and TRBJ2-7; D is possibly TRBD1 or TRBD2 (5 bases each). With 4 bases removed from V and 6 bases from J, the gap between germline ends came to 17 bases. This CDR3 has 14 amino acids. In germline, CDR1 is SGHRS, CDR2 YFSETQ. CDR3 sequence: CASSGPGRPLEQYF. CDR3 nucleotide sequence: TGCGCCAGCAGCGGACCGGGACGCCCTCTCGAGCAGTACTTC.

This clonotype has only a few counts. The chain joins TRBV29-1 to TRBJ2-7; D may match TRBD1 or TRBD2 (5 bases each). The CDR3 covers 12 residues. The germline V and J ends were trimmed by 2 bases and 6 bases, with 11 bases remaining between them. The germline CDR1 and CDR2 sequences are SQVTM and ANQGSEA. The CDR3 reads CSVERDDREQYF. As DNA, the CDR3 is TGCAGCGTTGAAAGGGACGACCGCGAGCAGTACTTC.

The CDR3 spells CATSDGGTSGVETQYF. CDR3 coding DNA: TGTGCCACCAGTGATGGGGGGACTAGCGGGGTAGAGACCCAGTACTTC. The rearrangement links TRBV24-1 to TRBJ2-5; TRBD2 matches at 13 bases. Germline V lookup: CDR1 KGHDR, CDR2 SFDVKD. The J segment lost 4 bases and the V segment lost 3 bases, leaving 4 bases of the junction unmatched. CDR3 length: 16 amino acids.

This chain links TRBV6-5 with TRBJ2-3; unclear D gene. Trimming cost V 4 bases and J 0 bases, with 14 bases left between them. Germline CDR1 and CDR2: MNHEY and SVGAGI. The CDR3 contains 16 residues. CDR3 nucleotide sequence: TGTGCCAGCAGTTTAGGTCGGAAGGGTAGCACAGATACGCAGTATTTT. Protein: CASSLGRKGSTDTQYF.

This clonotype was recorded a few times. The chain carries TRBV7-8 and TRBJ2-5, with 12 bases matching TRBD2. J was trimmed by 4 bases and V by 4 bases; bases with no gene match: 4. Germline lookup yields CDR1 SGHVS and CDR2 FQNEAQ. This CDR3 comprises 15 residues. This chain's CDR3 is CASSYPSGGGETQYF. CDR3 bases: TGTGCCAGCAGCTATCCTAGCGGGGGGGGAGAGACCCAGTACTTC.

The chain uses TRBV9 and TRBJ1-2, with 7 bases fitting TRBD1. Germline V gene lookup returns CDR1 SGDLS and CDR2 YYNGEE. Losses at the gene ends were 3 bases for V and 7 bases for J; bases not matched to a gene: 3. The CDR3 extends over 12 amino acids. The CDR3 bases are TGTGCCAGCAGCGGACAGGGTGGTGGCTACACCTTC. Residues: CASSGQGGGYTF.

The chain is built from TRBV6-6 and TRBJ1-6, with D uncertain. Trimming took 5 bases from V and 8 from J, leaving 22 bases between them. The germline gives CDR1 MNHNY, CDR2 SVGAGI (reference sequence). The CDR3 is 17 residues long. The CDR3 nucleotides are TGTGCCAGCAGTACCCCCAGGAGTCCCACCGGGGATTCACCCCTCCACTTT. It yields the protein CASSTPRSPTGDSPLHF.

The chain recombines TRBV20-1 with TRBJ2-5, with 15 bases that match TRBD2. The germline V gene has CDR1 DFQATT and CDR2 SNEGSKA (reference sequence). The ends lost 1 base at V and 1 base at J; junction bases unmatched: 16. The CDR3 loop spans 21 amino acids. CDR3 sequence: CSARGSTYFGTSGGTQETQYF. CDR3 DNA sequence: TGCAGTGCTAGAGGGTCCACCTATTTCGGGACTAGCGGGGGGACCCAAGAGACCCAGTACTTC.

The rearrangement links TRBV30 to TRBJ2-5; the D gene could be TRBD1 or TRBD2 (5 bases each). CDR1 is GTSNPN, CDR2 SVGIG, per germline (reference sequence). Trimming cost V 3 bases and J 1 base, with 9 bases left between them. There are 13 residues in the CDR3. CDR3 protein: CAWSWGPQETQYF. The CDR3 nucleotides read TGTGCCTGGAGCTGGGGACCCCAAGAGACCCAGTACTTC.

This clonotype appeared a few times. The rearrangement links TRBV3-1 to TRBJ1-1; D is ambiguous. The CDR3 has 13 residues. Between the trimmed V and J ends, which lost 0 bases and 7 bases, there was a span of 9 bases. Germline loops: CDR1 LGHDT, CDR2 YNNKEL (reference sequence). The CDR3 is CASSQEGGLEAFF. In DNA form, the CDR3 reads TGTGCCAGCAGCCAAGAGGGCGGACTTGAAGCTTTCTTT.

The CDR3 region has the DNA TGTGCCAGCAGCCTTAGTAGGAATGAGCAGTTCTTC. Translation gives CASSLSRNEQFF. The genes are TRBV14 and TRBJ2-1, with D uncertain. The CDR3 is made up of 12 amino acids. CDR1 SGHDN and CDR2 FVKESK come from the germline V gene. Trimming removed 4 bases at V and 7 bases at J, with 8 bases between. The full variable domain, with the rest looked up from reference TRBV14 and TRBJ2-1, is EAGVTQFPSHSVIEKGQTVTLRCDPISGHDNLYWYRRVMGKEIKFLLHFVKESKQDESGMPNNRFLAERTGGTYSTLKVQPAELEDSGVYFCASSLSRNEQFFGPGTRLTVL.